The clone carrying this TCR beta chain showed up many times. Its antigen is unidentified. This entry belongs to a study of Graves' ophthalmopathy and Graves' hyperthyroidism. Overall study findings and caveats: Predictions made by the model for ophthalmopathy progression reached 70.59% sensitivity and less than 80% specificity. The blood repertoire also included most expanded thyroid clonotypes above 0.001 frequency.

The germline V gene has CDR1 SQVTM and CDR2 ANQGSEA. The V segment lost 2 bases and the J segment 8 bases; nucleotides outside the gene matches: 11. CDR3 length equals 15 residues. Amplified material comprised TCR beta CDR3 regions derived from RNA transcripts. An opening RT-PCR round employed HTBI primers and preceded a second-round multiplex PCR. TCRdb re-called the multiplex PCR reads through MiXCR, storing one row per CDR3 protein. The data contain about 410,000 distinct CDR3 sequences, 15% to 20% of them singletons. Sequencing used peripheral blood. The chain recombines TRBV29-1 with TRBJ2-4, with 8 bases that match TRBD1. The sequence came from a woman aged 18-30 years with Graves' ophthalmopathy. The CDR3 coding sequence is TGCAGCGTTGAAACAAGGACAGGGATGGTTTACATTCAGTACTTC. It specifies CSVETRTGMVYIQYF.